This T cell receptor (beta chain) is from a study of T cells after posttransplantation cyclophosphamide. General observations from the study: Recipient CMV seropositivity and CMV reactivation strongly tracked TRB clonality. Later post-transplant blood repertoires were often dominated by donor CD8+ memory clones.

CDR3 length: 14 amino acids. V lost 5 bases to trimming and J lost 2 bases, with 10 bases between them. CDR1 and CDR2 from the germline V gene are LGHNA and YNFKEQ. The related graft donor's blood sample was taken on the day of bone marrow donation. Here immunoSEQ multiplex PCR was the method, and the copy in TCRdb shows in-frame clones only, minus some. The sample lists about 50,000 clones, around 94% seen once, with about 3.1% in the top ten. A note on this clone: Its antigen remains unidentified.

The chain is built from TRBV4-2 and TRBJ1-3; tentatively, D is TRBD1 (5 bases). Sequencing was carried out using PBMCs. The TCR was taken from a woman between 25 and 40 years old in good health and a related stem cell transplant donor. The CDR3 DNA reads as TGTGCCAGCAGCTTCGCGGGGGCTGGAAACACCATATATTTT. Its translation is CASSFAGAGNTIYF.